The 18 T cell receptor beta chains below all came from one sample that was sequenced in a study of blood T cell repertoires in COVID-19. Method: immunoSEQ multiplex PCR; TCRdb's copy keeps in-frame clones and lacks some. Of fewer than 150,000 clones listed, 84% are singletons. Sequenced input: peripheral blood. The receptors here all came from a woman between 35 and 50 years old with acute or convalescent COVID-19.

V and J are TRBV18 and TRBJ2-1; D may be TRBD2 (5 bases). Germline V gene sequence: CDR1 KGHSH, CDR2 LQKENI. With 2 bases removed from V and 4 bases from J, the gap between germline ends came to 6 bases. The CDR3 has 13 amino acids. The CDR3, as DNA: TGTGCCAGCTCACCAGGGAGTTACAATGAGCAGTTCTTC. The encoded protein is CASSPGSYNEQFF.

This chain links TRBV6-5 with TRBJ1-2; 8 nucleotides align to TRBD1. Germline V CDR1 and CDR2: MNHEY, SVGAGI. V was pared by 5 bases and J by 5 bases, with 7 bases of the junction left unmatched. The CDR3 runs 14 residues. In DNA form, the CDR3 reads TGTGCCAGCAGTCCGCAGGGGGCAGGATATGGCTACACCTTC. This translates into CASSPQGAGYGYTF.

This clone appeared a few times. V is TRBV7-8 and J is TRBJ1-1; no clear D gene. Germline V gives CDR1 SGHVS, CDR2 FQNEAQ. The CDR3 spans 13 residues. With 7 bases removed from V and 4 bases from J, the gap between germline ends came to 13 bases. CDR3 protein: CASMLRGGTEAFF. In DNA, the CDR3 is TGTGCCAGCATGTTGCGGGGTGGCACTGAAGCTTTCTTT. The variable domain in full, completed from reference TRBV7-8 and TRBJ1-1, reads GAGVSQSPRYKVAKRGQDVALRCDPISGHVSLFWYQQALGQGPEFLTYFQNEAQLDKSGLPSDRFFAERPEGSVSTLKIQRTQQEDSAVYLCASMLRGGTEAFFGQGTRLTVV.

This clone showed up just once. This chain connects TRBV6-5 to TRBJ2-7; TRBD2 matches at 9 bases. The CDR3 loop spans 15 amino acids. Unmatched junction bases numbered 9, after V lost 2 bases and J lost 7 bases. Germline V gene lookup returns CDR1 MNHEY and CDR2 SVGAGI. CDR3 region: CASSYKAGGHNEQYF. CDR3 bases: TGTGCCAGCAGTTACAAGGCGGGGGGGCATAATGAGCAGTACTTC.

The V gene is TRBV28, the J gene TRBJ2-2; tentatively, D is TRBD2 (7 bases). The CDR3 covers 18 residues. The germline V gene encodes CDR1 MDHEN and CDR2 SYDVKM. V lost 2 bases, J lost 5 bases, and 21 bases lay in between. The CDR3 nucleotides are TGTGCCAGCAGTTTAGGGACTATAGCAGGGGTCGCGACCGGGGAGCTGTTTTTT. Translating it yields CASSLGTIAGVATGELFF.

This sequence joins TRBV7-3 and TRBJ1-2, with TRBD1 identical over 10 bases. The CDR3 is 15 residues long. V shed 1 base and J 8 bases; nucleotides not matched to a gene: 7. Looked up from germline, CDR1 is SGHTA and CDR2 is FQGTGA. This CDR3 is CASSLKGTGARGYTF. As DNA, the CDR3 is TGTGCCAGCAGCTTAAAGGGGACAGGGGCTCGGGGCTACACCTTC.

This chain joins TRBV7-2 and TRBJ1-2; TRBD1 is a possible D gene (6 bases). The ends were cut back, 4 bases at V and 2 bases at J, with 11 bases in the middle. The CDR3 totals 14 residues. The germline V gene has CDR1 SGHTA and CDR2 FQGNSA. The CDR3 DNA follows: TGTGCCAGCAGCTCGAGGGGGACCAACTATGGCTACACCTTC. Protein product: CASSSRGTNYGYTF. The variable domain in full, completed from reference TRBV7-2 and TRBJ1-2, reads GAGVSQSPSNKVTEKGKDVELRCDPISGHTALYWYRQSLGQGLEFLIYFQGNSAPDKSGLPSDRFSAERTGGSVSTLTIQRTQQEDSAVYLCASSSRGTNYGYTFGSGTRLTVV.

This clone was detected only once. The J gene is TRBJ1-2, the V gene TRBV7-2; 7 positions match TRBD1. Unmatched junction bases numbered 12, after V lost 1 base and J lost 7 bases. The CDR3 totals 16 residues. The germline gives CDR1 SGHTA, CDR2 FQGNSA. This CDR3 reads CASSLDTGGGVGGYTF. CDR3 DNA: TGTGCCAGCAGCTTAGACACGGGAGGGGGCGTTGGTGGCTACACCTTC.

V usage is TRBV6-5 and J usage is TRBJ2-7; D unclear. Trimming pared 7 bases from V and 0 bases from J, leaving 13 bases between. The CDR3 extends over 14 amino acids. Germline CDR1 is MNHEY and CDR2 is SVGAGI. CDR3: CASTPPRSSYEQYF. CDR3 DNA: TGTGCCAGCACCCCGCCTAGGAGCTCCTACGAGCAGTACTTC.

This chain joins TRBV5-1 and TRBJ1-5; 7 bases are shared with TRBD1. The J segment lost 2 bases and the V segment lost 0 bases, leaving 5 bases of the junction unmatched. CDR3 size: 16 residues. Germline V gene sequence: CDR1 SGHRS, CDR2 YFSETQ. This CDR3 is CASSLGITGGNQPQHF. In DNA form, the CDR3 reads TGCGCCAGCAGCTTGGGAATTACAGGGGGCAATCAGCCCCAGCATTTT.

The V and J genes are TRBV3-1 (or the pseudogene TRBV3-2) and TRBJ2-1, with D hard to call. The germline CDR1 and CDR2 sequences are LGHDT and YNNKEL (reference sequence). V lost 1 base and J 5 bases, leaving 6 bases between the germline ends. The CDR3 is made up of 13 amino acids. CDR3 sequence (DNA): TGTGCCAGCAGCCAAGGGCCTCACAATGAGCAGTTCTTC. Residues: CASSQGPHNEQFF.

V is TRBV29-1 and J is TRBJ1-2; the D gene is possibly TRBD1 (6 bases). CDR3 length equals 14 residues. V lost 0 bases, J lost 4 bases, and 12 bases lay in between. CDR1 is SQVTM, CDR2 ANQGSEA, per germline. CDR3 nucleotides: TGCAGCGTTGAAGAACAGAGGGGGAGCTATGGCTACACCTTC. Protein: CSVEEQRGSYGYTF.

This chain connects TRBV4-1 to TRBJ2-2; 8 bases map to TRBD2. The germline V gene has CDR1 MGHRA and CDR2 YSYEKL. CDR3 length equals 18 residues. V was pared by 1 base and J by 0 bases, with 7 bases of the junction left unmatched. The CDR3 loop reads CASSQVRGGPANTGELFF. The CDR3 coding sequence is TGCGCCAGCAGCCAAGTCCGCGGGGGGCCCGCGAACACCGGGGAGCTGTTTTTT.

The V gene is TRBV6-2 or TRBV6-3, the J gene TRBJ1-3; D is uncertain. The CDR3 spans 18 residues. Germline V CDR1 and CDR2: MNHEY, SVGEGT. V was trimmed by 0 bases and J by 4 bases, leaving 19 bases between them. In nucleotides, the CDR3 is TGTGCCAGCAGTTACTCCTTCCAGACACGGATCGTGGGAAACACCATATATTTT. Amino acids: CASSYSFQTRIVGNTIYF.

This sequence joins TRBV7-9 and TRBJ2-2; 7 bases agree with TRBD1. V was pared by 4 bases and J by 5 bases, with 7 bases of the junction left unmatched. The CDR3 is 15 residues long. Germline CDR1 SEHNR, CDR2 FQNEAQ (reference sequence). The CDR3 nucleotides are TGTGCCAGCAGCTCCGACAGGGTTGAGACCGGGGAGCTGTTTTTT. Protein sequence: CASSSDRVETGELFF.

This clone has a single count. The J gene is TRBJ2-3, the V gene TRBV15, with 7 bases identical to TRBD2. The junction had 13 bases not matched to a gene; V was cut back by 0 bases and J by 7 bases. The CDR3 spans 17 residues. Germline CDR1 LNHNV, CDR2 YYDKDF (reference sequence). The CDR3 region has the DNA TGTGCCACCAGCAGAGATTTGAGGGGAGCGGGACCTAATACGCAGTATTTT. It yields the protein CATSRDLRGAGPNTQYF.

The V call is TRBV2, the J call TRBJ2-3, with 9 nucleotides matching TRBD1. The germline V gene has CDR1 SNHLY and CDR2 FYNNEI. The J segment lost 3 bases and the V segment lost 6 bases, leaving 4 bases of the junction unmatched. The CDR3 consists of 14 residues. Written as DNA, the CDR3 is TGTGCCAGCAGATGGACAGGGGTGACAGATACGCAGTATTTT. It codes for CASRWTGVTDTQYF.

CDR3 coding DNA: TGTGCCGTCGGTAGCGGGGGGCAGAACACCGGGGAGCTGTTTTTT. This codes for CAVGSGGQNTGELFF. This chain uses TRBV24-1 with TRBJ2-2; TRBD2 matches at 10 bases. CDR3 size: 15 residues. The junction had 7 bases not matched to a gene; V was cut back by 12 bases and J by 1 base. Germline assignment: CDR1 KGHDR and CDR2 SFDVKD.